Listed here is a single T cell receptor beta chain. Its antigen is as yet unknown. This record belongs to a study of cytomegalovirus exposure and HLA in healthy donors. Study outcomes and limitations: Later analysis found that TCR beta chains associated with HLA were more clonally expanded than other, equally common chains.

Germline CDR1 and CDR2: LNHDA and SQIVND (reference sequence). Trimming at V came to 10 bases and at J to 4 bases, leaving 15 bases not matched to a gene. This CDR3 spans 15 amino acids. Primers for the PCR totalled 60 Vbeta and 13 Jbeta. The protocol was immunoSEQ multiplex PCR, while the TCRdb copy is restricted to in-frame clones and leaves out a portion. This table has approximately 90,000 clones, around 77% appearing once. This chain joins TRBV19 and TRBJ1-1; 7 bases match TRBD1. The source of this sequence is a man in his forties or fifties in good health and CMV-seronegative. What was sequenced was PBMCs. DNA of the CDR3: TGTGCCACCCGACAGGGCGGGTCAAGGGGCACTGAAGCTTTCTTT. Protein product: CATRQGGSRGTEAFF.